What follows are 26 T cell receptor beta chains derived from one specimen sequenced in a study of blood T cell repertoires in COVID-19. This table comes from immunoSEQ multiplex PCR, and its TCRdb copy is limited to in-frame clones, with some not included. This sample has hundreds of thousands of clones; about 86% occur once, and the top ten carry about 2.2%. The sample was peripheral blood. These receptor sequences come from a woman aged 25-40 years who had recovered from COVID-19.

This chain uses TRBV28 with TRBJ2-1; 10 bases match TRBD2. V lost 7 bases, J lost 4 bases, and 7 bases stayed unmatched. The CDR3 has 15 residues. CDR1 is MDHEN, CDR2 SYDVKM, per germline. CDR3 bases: TGTGCCAGCAAGCGGGCTAGCGGGAGTTACAATGAGCAGTTCTTC. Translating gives CASKRASGSYNEQFF. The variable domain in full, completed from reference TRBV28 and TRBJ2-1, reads DVKVTQSSRYLVKRTGEKVFLECVQDMDHENMFWYRQDPGLGLRLIYFSYDVKMKEKGDIPEGYSVSREKKERFSLILESASTNQTSMYLCASKRASGSYNEQFFGPGTRLTVL.

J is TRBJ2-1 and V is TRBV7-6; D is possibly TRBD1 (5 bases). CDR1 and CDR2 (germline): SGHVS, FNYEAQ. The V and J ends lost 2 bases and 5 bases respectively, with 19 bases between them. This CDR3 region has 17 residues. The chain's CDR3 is CASSLPGLGLLDNEQFF. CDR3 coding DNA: TGTGCCAGCAGCTTACCAGGGCTAGGTCTTTTAGACAATGAGCAGTTCTTC.

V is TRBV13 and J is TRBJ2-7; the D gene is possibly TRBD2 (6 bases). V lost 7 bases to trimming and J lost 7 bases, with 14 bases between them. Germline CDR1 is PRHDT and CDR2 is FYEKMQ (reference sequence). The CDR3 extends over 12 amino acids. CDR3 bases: TGTGCCAGCAACCAGGAGGGTGGGGAGCAGTACTTC. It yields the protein CASNQEGGEQYF.

This chain's CDR3 is CASSRTTSGAQYF. In DNA, the CDR3 is TGTGCCAGCAGCCGAACGACTAGCGGGGCCCAGTACTTC. This chain joins TRBV3-1 (or the pseudogene TRBV3-2) and TRBJ2-5; 11 nucleotides line up with TRBD2. The CDR3 covers 13 residues. Germline V gene lookup returns CDR1 LGHDT and CDR2 YNNKEL (reference sequence). J gave up 9 bases and V 4 bases, and 4 bases lay outside the gene matches.

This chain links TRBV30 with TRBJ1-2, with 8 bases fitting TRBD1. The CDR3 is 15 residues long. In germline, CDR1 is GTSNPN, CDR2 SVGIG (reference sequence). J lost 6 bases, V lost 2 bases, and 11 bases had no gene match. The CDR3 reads CAWSLPDRVGHGYTF. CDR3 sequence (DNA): TGTGCCTGGAGTCTCCCGGACAGGGTTGGCCATGGCTACACCTTC.

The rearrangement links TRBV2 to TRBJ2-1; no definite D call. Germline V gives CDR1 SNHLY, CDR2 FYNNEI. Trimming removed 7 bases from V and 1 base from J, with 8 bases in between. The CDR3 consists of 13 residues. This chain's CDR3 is CASKTASYNEQFF. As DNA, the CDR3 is TGTGCCAGCAAAACTGCATCCTACAATGAGCAGTTCTTC.

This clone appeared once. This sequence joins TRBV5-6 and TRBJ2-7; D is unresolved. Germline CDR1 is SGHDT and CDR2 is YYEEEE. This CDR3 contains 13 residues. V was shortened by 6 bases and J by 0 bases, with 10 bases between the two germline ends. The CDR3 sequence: CASNHPSSYEQYF. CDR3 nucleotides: TGTGCCAGCAATCACCCGAGCTCCTACGAGCAGTACTTC.

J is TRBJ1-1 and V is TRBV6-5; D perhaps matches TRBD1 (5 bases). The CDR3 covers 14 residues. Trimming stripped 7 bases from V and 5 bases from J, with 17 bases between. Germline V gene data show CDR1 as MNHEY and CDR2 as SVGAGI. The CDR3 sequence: CASIPVWGRTEAFF. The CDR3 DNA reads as TGTGCCAGCATCCCCGTCTGGGGGAGGACTGAAGCTTTCTTT.

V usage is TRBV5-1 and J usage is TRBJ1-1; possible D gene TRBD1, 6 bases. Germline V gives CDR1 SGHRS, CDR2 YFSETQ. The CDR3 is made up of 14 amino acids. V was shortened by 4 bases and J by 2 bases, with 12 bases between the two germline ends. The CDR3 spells CASSIQGPNTEAFF. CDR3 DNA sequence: TGCGCCAGCAGCATCCAGGGGCCTAACACTGAAGCTTTCTTT.

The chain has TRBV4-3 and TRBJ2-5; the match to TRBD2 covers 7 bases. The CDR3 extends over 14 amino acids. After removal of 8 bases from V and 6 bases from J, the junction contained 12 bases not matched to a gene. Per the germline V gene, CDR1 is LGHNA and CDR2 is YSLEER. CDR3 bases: TGCGCCAGCTCCCCAGGGAGGGGCGGACAGACCCAGTACTTC. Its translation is CASSPGRGGQTQYF.

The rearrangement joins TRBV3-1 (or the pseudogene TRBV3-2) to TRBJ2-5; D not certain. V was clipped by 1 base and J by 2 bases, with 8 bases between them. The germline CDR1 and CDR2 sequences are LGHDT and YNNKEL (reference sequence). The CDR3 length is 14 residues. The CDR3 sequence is CASSQAGNQETQYF. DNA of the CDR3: TGTGCCAGCAGCCAAGCGGGTAATCAAGAGACCCAGTACTTC.

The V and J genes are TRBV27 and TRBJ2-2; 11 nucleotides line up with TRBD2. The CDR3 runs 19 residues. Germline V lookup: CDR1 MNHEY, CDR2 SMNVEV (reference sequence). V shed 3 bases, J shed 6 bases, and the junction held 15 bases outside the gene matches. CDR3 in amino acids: CASSLSVGPWTSGSGELFF. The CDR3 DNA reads TGTGCCAGCAGTTTGTCGGTTGGTCCCTGGACTAGCGGGTCCGGGGAGCTGTTTTTT.

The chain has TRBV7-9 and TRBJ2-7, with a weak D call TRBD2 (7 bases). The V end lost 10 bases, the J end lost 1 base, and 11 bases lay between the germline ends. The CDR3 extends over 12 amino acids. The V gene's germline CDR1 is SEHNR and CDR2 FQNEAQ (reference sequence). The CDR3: CATGRGSYEQYF. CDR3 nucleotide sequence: TGTGCCACTGGGAGGGGGTCCTACGAGCAGTACTTC.

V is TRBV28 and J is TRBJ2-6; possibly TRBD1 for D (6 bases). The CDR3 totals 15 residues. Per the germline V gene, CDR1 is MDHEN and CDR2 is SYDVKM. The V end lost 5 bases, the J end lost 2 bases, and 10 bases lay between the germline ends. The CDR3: CASSRPGAGANVLTF. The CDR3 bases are TGTGCCAGCAGTCGCCCAGGGGCTGGGGCCAACGTCCTGACTTTC.

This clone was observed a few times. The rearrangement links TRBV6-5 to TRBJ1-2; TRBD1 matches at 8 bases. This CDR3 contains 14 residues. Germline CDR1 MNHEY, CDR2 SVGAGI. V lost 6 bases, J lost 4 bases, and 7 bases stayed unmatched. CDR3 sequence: CASRPTGVSYGYTF. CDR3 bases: TGTGCCAGCAGACCGACAGGGGTTTCCTATGGCTACACCTTC.

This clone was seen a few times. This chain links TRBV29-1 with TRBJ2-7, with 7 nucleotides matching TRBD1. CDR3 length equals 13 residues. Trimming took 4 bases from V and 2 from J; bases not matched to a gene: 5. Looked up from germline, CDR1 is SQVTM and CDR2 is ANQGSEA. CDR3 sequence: CSVVRDSPYEQYF. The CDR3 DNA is TGCAGCGTTGTTCGGGACAGTCCCTACGAGCAGTACTTC.

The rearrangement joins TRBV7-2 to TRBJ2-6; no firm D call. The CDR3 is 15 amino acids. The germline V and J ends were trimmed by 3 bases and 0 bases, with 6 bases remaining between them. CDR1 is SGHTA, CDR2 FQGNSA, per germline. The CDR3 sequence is CASSFLSSGANVLTF. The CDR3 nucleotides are TGTGCCAGCAGCTTTCTAAGCTCTGGGGCCAACGTCCTGACTTTC.

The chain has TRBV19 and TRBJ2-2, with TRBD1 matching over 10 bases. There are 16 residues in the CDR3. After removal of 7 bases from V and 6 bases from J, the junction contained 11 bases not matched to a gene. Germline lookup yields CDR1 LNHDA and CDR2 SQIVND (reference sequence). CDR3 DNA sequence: TGTGCCAGTAATGCCCTGGTAGGACAGGGGGCCGGGGAGCTGTTTTTT. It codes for CASNALVGQGAGELFF.

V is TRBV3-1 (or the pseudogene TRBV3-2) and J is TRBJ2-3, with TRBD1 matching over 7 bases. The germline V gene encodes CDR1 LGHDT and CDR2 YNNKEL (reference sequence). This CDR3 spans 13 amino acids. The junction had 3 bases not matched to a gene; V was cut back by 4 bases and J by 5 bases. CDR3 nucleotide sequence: TGTGCCAGCAGCCTCCCAGGGGGAGATACGCAGTATTTT. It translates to CASSLPGGDTQYF.

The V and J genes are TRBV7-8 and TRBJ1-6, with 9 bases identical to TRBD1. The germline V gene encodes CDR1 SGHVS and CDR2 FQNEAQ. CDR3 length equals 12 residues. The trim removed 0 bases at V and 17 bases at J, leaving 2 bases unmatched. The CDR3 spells CASSLAGDRVHF. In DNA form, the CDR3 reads TGTGCCAGCAGCTTAGCAGGGGACAGGGTCCACTTT.

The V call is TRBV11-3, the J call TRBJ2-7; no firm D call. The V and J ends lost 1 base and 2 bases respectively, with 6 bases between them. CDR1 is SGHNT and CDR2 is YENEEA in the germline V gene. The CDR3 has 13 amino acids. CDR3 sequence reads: CASSLGRAYEQYF. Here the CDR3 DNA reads TGTGCCAGCAGCTTAGGTAGAGCCTACGAGCAGTACTTC.

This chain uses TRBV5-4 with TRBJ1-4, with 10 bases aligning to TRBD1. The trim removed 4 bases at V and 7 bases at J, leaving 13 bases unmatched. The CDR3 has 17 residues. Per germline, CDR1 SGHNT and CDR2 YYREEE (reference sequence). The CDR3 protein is CASSQTLPGQGPEKLFF. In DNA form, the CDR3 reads TGTGCCAGCAGCCAAACCCTACCGGGACAGGGGCCTGAAAAACTGTTTTTT.

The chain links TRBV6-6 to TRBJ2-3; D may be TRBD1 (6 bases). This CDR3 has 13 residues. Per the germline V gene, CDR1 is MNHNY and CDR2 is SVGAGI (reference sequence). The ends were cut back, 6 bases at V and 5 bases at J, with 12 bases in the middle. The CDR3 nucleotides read TGTGCCAGCAGCACCACAGGGATAGATACGCAGTATTTT. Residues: CASSTTGIDTQYF.

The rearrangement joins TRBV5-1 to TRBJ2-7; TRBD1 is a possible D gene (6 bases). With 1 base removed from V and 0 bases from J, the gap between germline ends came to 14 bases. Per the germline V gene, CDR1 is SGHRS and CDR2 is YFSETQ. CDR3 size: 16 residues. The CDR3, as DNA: TGCGCCAGCAGCTTGTACCACAGGGAATACTCCTACGAGCAGTACTTC. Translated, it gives CASSLYHREYSYEQYF.

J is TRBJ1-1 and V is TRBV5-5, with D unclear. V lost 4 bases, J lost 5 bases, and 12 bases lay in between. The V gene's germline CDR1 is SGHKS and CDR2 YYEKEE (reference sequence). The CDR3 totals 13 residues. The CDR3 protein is CASSSLEETEAFF. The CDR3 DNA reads TGTGCCAGCAGCAGTCTAGAGGAAACTGAAGCTTTCTTT.

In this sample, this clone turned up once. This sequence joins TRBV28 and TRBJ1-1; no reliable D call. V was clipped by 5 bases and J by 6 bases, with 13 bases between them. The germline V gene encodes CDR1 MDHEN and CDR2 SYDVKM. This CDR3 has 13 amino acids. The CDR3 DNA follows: TGTGCCAGCAGTAGGTACCTCCGGGCTGAAGCTTTCTTT. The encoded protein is CASSRYLRAEAFF.